A single T cell receptor (beta chain) is shown here with its context. TCRdb's table, derived via immunoSEQ multiplex PCR, lists solely in-frame clones and lacks some. The sample comprises approximately 150,000 clones, around nine tenths of which are singletons, and just over 7.5% rests with the top ten. The source of the sample is a study of control samples from healthy donors and cancer patients. This CDR3 comprises 15 residues. The junction had 5 bases not matched to a gene; V was cut back by 3 bases and J by 7 bases. Looked up from germline, CDR1 is KGHSH and CDR2 is LQKENI. Input material: PBMCs. V gene TRBV18 combines with J gene TRBJ2-1, with 11 bases fitting TRBD1. This TCR derives from a man in his fifties with head and neck cancer. This CDR3 reads CASSPGTGGINEQFF. CDR3 bases: TGTGCCAGCTCACCCGGGACAGGGGGGATTAATGAGCAGTTCTTC.